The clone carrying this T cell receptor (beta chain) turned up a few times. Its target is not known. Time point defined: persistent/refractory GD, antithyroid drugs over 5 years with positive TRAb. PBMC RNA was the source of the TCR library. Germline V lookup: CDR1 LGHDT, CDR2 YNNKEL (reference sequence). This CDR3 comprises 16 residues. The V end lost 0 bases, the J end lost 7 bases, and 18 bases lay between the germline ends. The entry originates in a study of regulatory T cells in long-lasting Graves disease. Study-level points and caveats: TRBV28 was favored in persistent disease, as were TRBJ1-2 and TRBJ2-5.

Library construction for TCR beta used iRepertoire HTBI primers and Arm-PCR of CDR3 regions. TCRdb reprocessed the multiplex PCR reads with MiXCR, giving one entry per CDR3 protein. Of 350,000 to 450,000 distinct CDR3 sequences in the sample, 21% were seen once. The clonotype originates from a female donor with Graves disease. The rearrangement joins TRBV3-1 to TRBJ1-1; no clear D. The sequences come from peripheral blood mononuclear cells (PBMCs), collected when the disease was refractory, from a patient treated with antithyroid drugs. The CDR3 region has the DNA TGTGCCAGCAGCCAAGAGATCAAGGTCAGCGGATTTGAAGCTTTCTTT. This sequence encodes CASSQEIKVSGFEAFF.